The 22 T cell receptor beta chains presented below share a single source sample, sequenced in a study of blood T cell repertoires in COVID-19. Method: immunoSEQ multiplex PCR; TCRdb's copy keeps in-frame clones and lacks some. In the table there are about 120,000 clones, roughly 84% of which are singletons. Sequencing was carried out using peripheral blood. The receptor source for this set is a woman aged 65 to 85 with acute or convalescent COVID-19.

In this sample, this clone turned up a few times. The CDR3: CASSEWQGASTDTQYF. CDR3 DNA: TGCGCCAGCAGTGAGTGGCAGGGGGCGAGCACAGATACGCAGTATTTT. The rearrangement joins TRBV10-1 to TRBJ2-3, with 8 positions matching TRBD1. The germline CDR1 and CDR2 sequences are WNHNN and SYGVQD (reference sequence). Trimming removed 1 base from V and 0 bases from J; junction bases left unmatched: 3. CDR3 length equals 16 residues.

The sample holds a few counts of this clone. CDR3 loop: CASSQDRGLGYGYTF. Written as DNA, the CDR3 is TGCGCCAGCAGCCAAGACAGGGGGCTCGGCTATGGCTACACCTTC. This rearrangement joins TRBV4-1 to TRBJ1-2; 8 bases are a match to TRBD1. The CDR3 runs 15 residues. Germline CDR1 and CDR2: MGHRA and YSYEKL. The V gene end was trimmed by 0 bases and the J gene end by 4 bases; junction bases not matched to a gene: 4.

DNA for the CDR3: TGCAGCGTTGGCGGGGGCCACGAGCAGTACTTC. Translating gives CSVGGGHEQYF. The chain uses TRBV29-1 and TRBJ2-7; weak D call: TRBD2 (7 bases). This CDR3 spans 11 amino acids. V lost 4 bases and J lost 5, with 9 bases in between. Germline lookup yields CDR1 SQVTM and CDR2 ANQGSEA.

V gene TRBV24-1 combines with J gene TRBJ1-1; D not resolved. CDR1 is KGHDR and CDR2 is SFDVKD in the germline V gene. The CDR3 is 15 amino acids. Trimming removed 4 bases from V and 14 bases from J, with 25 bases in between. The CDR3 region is CATSDERTHYPPIFF. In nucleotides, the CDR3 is TGTGCCACCAGTGACGAGCGGACCCACTACCCCCCAATCTTCTTT.

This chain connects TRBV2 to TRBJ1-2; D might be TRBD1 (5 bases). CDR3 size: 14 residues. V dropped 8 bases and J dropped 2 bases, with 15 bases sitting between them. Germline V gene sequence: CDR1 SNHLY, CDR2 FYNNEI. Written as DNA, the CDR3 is TGTGCCAGCCGGAGACAGCTTCGAAACTATGGCTACACCTTC. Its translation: CASRRQLRNYGYTF.

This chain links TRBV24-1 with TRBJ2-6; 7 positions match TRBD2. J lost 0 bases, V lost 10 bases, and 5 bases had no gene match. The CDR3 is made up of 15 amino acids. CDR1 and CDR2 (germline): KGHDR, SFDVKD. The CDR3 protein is CATREADSGANVLTF. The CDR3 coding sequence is TGTGCCACTCGGGAGGCTGACTCTGGGGCCAACGTCCTGACTTTC.

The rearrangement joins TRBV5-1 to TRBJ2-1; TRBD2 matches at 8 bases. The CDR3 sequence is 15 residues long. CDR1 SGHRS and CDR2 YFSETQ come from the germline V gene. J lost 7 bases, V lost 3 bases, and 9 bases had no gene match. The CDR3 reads CASSSAPGLGNEQFF. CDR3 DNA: TGCGCCAGCAGCTCCGCGCCGGGACTAGGAAATGAGCAGTTCTTC.

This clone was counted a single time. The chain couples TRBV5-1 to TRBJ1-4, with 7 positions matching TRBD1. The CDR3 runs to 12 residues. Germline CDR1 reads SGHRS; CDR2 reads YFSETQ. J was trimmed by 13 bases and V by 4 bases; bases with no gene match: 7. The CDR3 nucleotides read TGCGCCAGCAGCGTTACAGGGGAGGCACTGTTTTTT. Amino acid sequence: CASSVTGEALFF.

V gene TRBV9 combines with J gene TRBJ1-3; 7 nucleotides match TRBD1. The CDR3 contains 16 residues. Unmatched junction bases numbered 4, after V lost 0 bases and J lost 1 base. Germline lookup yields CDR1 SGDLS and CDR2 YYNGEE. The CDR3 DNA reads TGTGCCAGCAGCGTAGCAGGGACAGAATCTGGAAACACCATATATTTT. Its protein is CASSVAGTESGNTIYF.

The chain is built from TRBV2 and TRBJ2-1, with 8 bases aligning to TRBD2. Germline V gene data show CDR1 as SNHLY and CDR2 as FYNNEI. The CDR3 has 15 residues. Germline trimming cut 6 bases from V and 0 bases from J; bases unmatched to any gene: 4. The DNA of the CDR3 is TGTGCCAGCAGCCTAAGCGGGGGCTCCTACAATGAGCAGTTCTTC. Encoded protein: CASSLSGGSYNEQFF.

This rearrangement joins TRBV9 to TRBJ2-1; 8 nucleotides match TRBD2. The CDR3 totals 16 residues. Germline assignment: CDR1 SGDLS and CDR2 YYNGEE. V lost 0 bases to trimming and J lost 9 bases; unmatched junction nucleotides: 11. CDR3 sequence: CASSVAPSGSQGEQFF. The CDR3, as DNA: TGTGCCAGCAGCGTAGCTCCCAGCGGGAGCCAGGGTGAGCAGTTCTTC.

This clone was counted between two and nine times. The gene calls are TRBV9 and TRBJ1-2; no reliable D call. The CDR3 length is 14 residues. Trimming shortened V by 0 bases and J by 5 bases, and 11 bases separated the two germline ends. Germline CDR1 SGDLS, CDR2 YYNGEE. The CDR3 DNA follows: TGTGCCAGCAGCGTAGAAACGGGTTGGTATGGCTACACCTTC. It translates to CASSVETGWYGYTF.

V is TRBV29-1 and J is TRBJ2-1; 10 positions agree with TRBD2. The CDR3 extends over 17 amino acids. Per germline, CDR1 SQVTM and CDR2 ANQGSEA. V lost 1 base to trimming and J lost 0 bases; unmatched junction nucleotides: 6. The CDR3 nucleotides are TGCAGCGTTGAAGGAGGGACTAGCGATAGCTCCTACAATGAGCAGTTCTTC. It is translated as CSVEGGTSDSSYNEQFF.

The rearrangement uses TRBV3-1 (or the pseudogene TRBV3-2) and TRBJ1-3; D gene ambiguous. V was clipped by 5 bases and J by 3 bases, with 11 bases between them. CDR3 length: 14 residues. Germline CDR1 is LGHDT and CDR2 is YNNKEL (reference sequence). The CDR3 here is CASSEIPFGNTIYF. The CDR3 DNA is TGTGCCAGCAGCGAGATCCCTTTTGGAAACACCATATATTTT.

Written as DNA, the CDR3 is TGCGCCAGCAGCTCCTCCGGACACGGTAATGAAAAACTGTTTTTT. Translating it yields CASSSSGHGNEKLFF. This chain uses TRBV5-1 with TRBJ1-4, with a weak D call TRBD1 (5 bases). Germline V gene sequence: CDR1 SGHRS, CDR2 YFSETQ. The V end lost 3 bases, the J end lost 4 bases, and 13 bases lay between the germline ends. CDR3 length: 15 amino acids. The full variable domain, rest sourced from reference TRBV5-1 and TRBJ1-4, is KAGVTQTPRYLIKTRGQQVTLSCSPISGHRSVSWYQQTPGQGLQFLFEYFSETQRNKGNFPGRFSGRQFSNSRSEMNVSTLELGDSALYLCASSSSGHGNEKLFFGSGTQLSVL.

The DNA of the CDR3 is TGTGCCAGCAGTGAATCGACAGGGGATGGCTACGAGCAGTACTTC. Its translation is CASSESTGDGYEQYF. The chain is built from TRBV25-1 and TRBJ2-7; 8 bases are a match to TRBD1. This CDR3 contains 15 residues. With 1 base clipped from V and 3 bases from J, the junction kept 5 bases outside the gene matches. In germline, CDR1 is MGHDK, CDR2 SYGVNS.

The CDR3 DNA is TGTGCCACCCTAGGGGGAAACAACAATCAGCCCCAGCATTTT. Translated, it gives CATLGGNNNQPQHF. The rearrangement joins TRBV15 to TRBJ1-5; a weak D match, TRBD1 (6 bases). Trimming left V 8 bases short and J 3 bases short, with 14 bases between. This CDR3 is built from 14 residues. Germline V gene lookup returns CDR1 LNHNV and CDR2 YYDKDF (reference sequence).

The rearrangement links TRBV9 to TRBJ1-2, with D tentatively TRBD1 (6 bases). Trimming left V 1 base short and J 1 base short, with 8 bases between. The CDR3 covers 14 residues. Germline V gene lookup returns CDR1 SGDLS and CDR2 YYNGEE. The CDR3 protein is CASSVSGHNYGYTF. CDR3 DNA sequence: TGTGCCAGCAGCGTATCGGGACATAACTATGGCTACACCTTC.

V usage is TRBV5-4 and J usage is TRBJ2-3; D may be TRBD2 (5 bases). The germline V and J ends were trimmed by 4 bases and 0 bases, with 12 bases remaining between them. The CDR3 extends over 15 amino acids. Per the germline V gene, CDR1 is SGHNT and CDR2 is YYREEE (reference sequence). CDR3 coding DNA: TGTGCCAGCAGCCTGGACTCCGGTAGCACAGATACGCAGTATTTT. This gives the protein CASSLDSGSTDTQYF.

This CDR3 is CASRRDRGPSEKLFF. Written as DNA, the CDR3 is TGTGCCAGCAGACGCGACAGGGGTCCAAGCGAAAAACTGTTTTTT. V and J are TRBV6-5 and TRBJ1-4; 8 nucleotides line up with TRBD1. The CDR3 spans 15 residues. Germline loops: CDR1 MNHEY, CDR2 SVGAGI. V was clipped by 6 bases and J by 8 bases; unmatched bases: 11.

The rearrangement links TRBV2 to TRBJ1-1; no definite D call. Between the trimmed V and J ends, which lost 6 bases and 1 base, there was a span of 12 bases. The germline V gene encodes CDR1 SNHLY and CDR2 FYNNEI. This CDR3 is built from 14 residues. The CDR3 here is CASRQAWANTEAFF. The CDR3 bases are TGTGCCAGCAGGCAAGCCTGGGCGAACACTGAAGCTTTCTTT. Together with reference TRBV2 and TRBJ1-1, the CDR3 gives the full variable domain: EPEVTQTPSHQVTQMGQEVILRCVPISNHLYFYWYRQILGQKVEFLVSFYNNEISEKSEIFDDQFSVERPDGSNFTLKIRSTKLEDSAMYFCASRQAWANTEAFFGQGTRLTVV.

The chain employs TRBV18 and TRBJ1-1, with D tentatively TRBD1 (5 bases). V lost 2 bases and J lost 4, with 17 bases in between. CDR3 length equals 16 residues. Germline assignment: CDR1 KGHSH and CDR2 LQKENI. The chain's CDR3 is CASSPGAGRSGTEAFF. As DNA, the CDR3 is TGTGCCAGCTCACCAGGGGCAGGGCGTTCCGGCACTGAAGCTTTCTTT.